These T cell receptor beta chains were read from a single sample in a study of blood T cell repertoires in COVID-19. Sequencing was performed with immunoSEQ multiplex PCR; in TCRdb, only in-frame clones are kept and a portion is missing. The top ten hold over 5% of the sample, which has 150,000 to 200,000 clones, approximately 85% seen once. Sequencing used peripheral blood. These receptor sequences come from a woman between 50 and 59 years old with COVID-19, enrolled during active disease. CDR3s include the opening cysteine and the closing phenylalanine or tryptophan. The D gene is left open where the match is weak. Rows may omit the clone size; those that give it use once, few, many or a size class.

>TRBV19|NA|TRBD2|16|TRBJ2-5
TGTGCCAGTAGTGTCACTAGCGCTGGAGGACAAGAGACCCAGTACTTC
CASSVTSAGGQETQYF
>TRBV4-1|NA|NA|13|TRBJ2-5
TGCGCCAGCAGCCAAGGACTTAAAGAGACCCAGTACTTC
CASSQGLKETQYF
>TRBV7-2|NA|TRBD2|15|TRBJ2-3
TGTGCCAGCAGCTTTCGACTAGCGGGGGCAGATACGCAGTATTTT
CASSFRLAGADTQYF
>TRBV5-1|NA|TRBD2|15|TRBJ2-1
TGCGCCAGCAGTTCAAGCGGGGGGCCTTACAATGAGCAGTTCTTC
CASSSSGGPYNEQFF
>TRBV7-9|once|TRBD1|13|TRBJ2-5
TGTGCCAGCAGCGACAGGGCTCAAGAGACCCAGTACTTC
CASSDRAQETQYF
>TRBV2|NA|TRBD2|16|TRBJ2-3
TGTGCCAGCGCCCCCGGTTTGGCGGGGGGCGCAGATACGCAGTATTTT
CASAPGLAGGADTQYF
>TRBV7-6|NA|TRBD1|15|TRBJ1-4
TGTGCCAGCAGCTCGCAGGGGGCGTCGGGTGAAAAACTGTTTTTT
CASSSQGASGEKLFF
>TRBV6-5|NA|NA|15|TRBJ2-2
TGTGCCAGCAGACACACGTCAGAGAACACCGGGGAGCTGTTTTTT
CASRHTSENTGELFF
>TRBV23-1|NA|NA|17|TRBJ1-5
TGCGCCAGCAGTCAATACTCGCGGGGAGTAGACAATCAGCCCCAGCATTTT
CASSQYSRGVDNQPQHF
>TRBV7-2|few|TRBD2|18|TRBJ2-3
TGTGCCAGCAGCTTAGTTGCGGCTAGCGGGGCTAGCACAGATACGCAGTATTTT
CASSLVAASGASTDTQYF
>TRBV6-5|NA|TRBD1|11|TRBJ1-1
TGTGCCAGCCGACAGGGGCGAGAAGCTTTCTTT
CASRQGREAFF
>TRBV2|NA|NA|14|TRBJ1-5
TGTGCCAGCAGTAGTCAGGGGAAGGATCAGCCCCAGCATTTT
CASSSQGKDQPQHF
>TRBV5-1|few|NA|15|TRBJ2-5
TGCGCCAGCAGCTTGCTTCTGGGCTCAAAAGAGACCCAGTACTTC
CASSLLLGSKETQYF
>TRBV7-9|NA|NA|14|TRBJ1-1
TGTGCCAGCAGCCAACATGGACAGAGTACTGAAGCTTTCTTT
CASSQHGQSTEAFF
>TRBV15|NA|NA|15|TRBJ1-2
TGTGCCACCAGCAGAGAGGGCAGCCAGGGGTATGGCTACACCTTC
CATSREGSQGYGYTF
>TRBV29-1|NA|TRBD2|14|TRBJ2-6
TGCAGCGTGGGGGAGGGAGCTGGGGCCAACGTCCTGACTTTC
CSVGEGAGANVLTF